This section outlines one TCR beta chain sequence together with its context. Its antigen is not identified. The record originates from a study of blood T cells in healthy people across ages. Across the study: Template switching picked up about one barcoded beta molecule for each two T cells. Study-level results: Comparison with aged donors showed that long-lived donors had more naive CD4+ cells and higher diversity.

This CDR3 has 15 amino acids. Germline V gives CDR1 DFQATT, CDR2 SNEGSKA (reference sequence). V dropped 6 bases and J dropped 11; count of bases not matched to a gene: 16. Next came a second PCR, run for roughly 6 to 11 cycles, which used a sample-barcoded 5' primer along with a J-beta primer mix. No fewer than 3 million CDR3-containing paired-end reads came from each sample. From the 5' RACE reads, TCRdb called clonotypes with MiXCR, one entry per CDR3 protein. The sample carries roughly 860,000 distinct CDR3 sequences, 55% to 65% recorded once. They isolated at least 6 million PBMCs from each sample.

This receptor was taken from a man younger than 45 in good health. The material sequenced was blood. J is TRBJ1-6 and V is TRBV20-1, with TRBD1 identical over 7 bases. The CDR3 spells CSAFLWDRANPPLHF. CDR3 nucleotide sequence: TGCAGTGCCTTTCTCTGGGACAGAGCCAATCCACCCCTCCACTTT.